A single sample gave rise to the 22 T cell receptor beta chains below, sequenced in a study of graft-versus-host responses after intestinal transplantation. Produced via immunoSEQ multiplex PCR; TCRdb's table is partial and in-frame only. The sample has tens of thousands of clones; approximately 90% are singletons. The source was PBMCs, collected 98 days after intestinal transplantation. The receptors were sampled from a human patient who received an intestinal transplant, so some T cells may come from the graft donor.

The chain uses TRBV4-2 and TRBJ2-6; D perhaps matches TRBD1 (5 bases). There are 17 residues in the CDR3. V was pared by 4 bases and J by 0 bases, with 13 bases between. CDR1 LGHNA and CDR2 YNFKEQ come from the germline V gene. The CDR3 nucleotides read TGTGCCAGCAGCCGAAAGACAGACATCTCTGGGGCCAACGTCCTGACTTTC. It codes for CASSRKTDISGANVLTF.

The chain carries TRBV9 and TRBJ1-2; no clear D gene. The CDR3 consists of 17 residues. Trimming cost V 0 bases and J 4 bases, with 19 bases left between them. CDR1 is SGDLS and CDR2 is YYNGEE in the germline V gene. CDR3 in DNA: TGTGCCAGCAGCGTAGAACCCGTGGTACGAGGCGTCTATGGCTACACCTTC. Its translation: CASSVEPVVRGVYGYTF.

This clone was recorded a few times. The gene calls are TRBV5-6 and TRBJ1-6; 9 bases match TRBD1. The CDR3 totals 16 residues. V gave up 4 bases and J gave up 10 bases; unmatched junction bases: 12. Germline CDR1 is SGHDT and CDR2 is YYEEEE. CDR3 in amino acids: CASSLGQGWVGSPLHF. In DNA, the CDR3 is TGTGCCAGCAGCCTGGGACAGGGCTGGGTGGGGTCACCCCTCCACTTT.

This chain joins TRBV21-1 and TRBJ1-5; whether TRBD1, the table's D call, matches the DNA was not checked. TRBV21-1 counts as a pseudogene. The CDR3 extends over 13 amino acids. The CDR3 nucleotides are TGTGCCAGCAGCAAAGACAGGGTTCAGCCCCAGCATTTT. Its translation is CASSKDRVQPQHF.

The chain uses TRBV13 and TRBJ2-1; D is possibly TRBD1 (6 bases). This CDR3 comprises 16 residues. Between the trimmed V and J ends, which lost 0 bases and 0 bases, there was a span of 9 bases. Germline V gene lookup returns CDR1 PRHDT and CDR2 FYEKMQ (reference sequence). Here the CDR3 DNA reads TGTGCCAGCAGCTTAGGGCAGGGGAGCTCCTACAATGAGCAGTTCTTC. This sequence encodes CASSLGQGSSYNEQFF.

For the CDR3, the DNA is TGTGCCAGCAGTACGGGACTAGCGGGAGCCTACGAGCAGTACTTC. Translating it yields CASSTGLAGAYEQYF. The V gene is TRBV6-1, the J gene TRBJ2-7; 14 nucleotides agree with TRBD2. CDR1 is MNHNS and CDR2 is SASEGT in the germline V gene. This CDR3 contains 15 residues. With 5 bases clipped from V and 2 bases from J, the junction kept 2 bases outside the gene matches.

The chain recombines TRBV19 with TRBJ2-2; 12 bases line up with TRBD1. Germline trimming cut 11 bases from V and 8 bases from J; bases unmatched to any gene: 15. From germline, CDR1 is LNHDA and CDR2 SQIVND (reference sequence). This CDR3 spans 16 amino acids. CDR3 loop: CAVGRMGQGAYGELFF. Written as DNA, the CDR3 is TGTGCCGTTGGGAGGATGGGACAGGGGGCGTATGGGGAGCTGTTTTTT.

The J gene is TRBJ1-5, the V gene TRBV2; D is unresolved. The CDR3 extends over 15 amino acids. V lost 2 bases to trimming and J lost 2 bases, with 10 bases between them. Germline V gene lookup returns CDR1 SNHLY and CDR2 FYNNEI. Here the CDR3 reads CASSEIWAGNQPQHF. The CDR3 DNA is TGTGCCAGCAGTGAAATCTGGGCAGGCAATCAGCCCCAGCATTTT.

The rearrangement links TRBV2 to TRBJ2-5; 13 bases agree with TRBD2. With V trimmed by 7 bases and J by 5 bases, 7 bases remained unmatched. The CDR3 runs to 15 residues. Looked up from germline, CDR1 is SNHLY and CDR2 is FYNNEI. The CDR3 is CASTGLAGEGETQYF. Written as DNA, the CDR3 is TGTGCCAGCACCGGACTAGCGGGAGAAGGGGAGACCCAGTACTTC.

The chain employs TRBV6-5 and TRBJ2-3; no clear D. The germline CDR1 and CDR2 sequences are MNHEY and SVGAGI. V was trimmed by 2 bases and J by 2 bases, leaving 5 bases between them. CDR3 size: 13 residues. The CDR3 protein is CASSYPTTDTQYF. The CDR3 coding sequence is TGTGCCAGCAGTTACCCTACCACAGATACGCAGTATTTT.

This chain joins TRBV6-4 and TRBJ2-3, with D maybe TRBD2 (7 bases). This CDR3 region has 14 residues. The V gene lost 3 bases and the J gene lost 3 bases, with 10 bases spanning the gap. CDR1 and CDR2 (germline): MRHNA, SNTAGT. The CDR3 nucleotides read TGTGCCAGCAGTGAGGGGGGGCTGACAGATACGCAGTATTTT. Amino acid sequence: CASSEGGLTDTQYF.

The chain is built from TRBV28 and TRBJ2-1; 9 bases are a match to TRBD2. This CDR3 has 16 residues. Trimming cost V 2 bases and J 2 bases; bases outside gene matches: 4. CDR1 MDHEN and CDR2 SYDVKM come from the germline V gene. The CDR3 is CASSLGLAGPYNEQFF. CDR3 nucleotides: TGTGCCAGCAGTTTAGGTCTAGCGGGACCCTACAATGAGCAGTTCTTC.

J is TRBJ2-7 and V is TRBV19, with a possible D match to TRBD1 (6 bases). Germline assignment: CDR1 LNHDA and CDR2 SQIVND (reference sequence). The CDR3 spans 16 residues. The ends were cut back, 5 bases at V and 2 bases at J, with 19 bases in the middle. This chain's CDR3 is CASSSHRAGTPYEQYF. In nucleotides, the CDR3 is TGTGCCAGTAGTTCACACCGGGCCGGGACACCCTACGAGCAGTACTTC.

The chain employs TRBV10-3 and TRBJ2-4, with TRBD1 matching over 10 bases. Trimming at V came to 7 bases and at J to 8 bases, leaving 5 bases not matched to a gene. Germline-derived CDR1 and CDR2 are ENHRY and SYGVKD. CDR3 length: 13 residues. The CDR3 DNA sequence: TGTGCCATCATGAAAGGACAGGGGGACATTCAGTACTTC. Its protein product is CAIMKGQGDIQYF.

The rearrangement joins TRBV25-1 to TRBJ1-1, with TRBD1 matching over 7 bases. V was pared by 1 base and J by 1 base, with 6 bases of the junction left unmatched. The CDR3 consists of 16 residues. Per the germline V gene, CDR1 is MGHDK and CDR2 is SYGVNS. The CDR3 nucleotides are TGTGCCAGCAGTGAATTGGGGGAGGGGGCGAACACTGAAGCTTTCTTT. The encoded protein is CASSELGEGANTEAFF.

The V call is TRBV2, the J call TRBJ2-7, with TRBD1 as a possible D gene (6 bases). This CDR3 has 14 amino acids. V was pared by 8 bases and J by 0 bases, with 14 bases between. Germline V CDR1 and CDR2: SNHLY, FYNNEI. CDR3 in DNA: TGTGCCAGCGGTTCGGGACAAAACTCCTACGAGCAGTACTTC. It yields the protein CASGSGQNSYEQYF.

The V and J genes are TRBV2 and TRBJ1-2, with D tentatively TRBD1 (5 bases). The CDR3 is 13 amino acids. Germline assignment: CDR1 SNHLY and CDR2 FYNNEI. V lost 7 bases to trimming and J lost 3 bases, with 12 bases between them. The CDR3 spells CASNRWGDYGYTF. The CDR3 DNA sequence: TGTGCCAGCAATCGGTGGGGGGACTATGGCTACACCTTC.

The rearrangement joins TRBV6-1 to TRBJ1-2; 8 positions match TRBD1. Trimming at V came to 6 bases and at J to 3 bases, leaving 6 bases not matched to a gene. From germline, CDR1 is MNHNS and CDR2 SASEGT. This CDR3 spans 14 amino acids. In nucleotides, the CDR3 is TGTGCCAGCAGCGTCCAACAGGGGGACTATGGCTACACCTTC. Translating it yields CASSVQQGDYGYTF.

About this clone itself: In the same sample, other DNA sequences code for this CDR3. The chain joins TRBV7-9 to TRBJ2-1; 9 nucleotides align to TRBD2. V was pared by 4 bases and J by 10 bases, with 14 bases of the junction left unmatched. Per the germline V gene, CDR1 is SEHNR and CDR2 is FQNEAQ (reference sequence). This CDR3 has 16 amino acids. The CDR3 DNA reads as TGTGCCAGCAGCTCGAGAGCGGGGGGACCCCCGGCCGAGCAGTTCTTC. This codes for CASSSRAGGPPAEQFF.

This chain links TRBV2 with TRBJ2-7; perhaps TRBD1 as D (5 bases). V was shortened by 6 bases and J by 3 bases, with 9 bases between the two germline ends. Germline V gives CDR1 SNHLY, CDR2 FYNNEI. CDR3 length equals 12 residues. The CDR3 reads CASRSRDYEQYF. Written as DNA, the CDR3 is TGTGCCAGCAGAAGCAGGGACTACGAGCAGTACTTC.

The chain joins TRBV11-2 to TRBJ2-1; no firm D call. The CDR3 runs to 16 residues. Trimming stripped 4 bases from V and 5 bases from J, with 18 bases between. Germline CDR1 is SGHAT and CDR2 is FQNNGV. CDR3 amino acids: CASSSIWYQVDNEQFF. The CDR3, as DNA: TGTGCCAGCAGCTCTATCTGGTACCAGGTGGACAATGAGCAGTTCTTC.

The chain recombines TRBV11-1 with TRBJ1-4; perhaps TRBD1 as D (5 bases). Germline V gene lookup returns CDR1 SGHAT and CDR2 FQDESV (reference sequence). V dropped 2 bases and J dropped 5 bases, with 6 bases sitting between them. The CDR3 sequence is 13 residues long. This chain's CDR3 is CASSLRGNEKLFF. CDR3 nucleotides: TGTGCCAGCAGCTTACGGGGGAATGAAAAACTGTTTTTT.